The 28 T cell receptor beta chains below were found in one sample sequenced in a study of blood T cell repertoires in COVID-19. Using immunoSEQ multiplex PCR, the repertoire was profiled, and TCRdb retains in-frame clones only, with some absent. The sample has fewer than 50,000 clones, over 75% seen once. The sequencing input was peripheral blood. All receptors come from a man aged 70 or older with active COVID-19.

This chain links TRBV18 with TRBJ1-2; possibly TRBD1 for D (6 bases). The germline gives CDR1 KGHSH, CDR2 LQKENI. Trimming took off 2 bases at V and 2 bases at J, with 9 bases between the two ends. This CDR3 is built from 14 residues. The CDR3 loop reads CASSPGGLNYGYTF. CDR3 bases: TGTGCCAGCTCACCAGGGGGCCTCAACTATGGCTACACCTTC.

The rearrangement uses TRBV18 and TRBJ1-2, with 11 nucleotides matching TRBD1. V dropped 4 bases and J dropped 6; count of bases not matched to a gene: 7. Looked up from germline, CDR1 is KGHSH and CDR2 is LQKENI. The CDR3 sequence is 15 residues long. CDR3 in DNA: TGTGCCAGCTCACTCAAGGACAGGGGGCCCCATGGCTACACCTTC. It is translated as CASSLKDRGPHGYTF.

The chain carries TRBV4-1 and TRBJ1-2; D remains unclear. V lost 4 bases and J 3 bases, leaving 12 bases between the germline ends. The CDR3 is 14 residues long. Germline CDR1 is MGHRA and CDR2 is YSYEKL. CDR3 sequence: CASSPRMSDYGYTF. The DNA of the CDR3 is TGCGCCAGCAGCCCCCGAATGTCGGACTATGGCTACACCTTC.

This chain links TRBV2 with TRBJ2-5; 9 nucleotides align to TRBD2. Germline-derived CDR1 and CDR2 are SNHLY and FYNNEI. This CDR3 has 16 residues. J was trimmed by 4 bases and V by 7 bases; bases with no gene match: 13. CDR3 in DNA: TGTGCCAGCACCGCCCCGGCTAGCGGGGAGGGAGAGACCCAGTACTTC. Its protein is CASTAPASGEGETQYF.

This chain links TRBV28 with TRBJ1-3; D is unresolved. This CDR3 comprises 13 residues. The ends were cut back, 3 bases at V and 6 bases at J, with 9 bases in the middle. Germline V gene lookup returns CDR1 MDHEN and CDR2 SYDVKM. For the CDR3, the DNA is TGTGCCAGCAGTTTGTCCCCATTAAACACCATATATTTT. Amino acid sequence: CASSLSPLNTIYF.

The chain has TRBV7-2 and TRBJ1-1, with D possibly TRBD1 on 5 matching bases. The V and J ends lost 4 bases and 1 base respectively, with 16 bases between them. The length of the CDR3 is 16 residues. CDR1 and CDR2 from the germline V gene are SGHTA and FQGNSA. The CDR3 spells CASSSSAVRGNTEAFF. In DNA, the CDR3 is TGTGCCAGCAGCTCAAGCGCAGTTAGGGGGAACACTGAAGCTTTCTTT. Together with reference TRBV7-2 and TRBJ1-1, the CDR3 gives the full variable domain: GAGVSQSPSNKVTEKGKDVELRCDPISGHTALYWYRQSLGQGLEFLIYFQGNSAPDKSGLPSDRFSAERTGGSVSTLTIQRTQQEDSAVYLCASSSSAVRGNTEAFFGQGTRLTVV.

This sequence joins TRBV19 and TRBJ2-1; 10 positions agree with TRBD2. Germline CDR1 and CDR2: LNHDA and SQIVND (reference sequence). The ends lost 7 bases at V and 8 bases at J; junction bases unmatched: 11. The CDR3 is 15 residues long. CDR3 coding DNA: TGTGCCAGTACCCTAGGCAGCGGGGGGGCGCATGAGCAGTTCTTC. Its translation is CASTLGSGGAHEQFF.

The V call is TRBV5-1, the J call TRBJ2-1, with TRBD1 matching 8 bases. The CDR3 contains 14 residues. Germline V gene lookup returns CDR1 SGHRS and CDR2 YFSETQ. V shed 2 bases and J 5 bases; nucleotides not matched to a gene: 3. The CDR3: CASSFQGANNEQFF. The CDR3 nucleotides read TGCGCCAGCAGCTTCCAGGGGGCGAACAATGAGCAGTTCTTC.

This clone has only a few counts. Here the CDR3 reads CASSPTSSGELFF. The CDR3 region has the DNA TGTGCCAGCAGCCCAACTAGTTCCGGGGAGCTGTTTTTT. The chain uses TRBV7-3 and TRBJ2-2; tentative D call: TRBD2 (5 bases). V was clipped by 5 bases and J by 6 bases, with 10 bases between them. The CDR3 spans 13 residues. Looked up from germline, CDR1 is SGHTA and CDR2 is FQGTGA.

The J gene is TRBJ2-7, the V gene TRBV19; a possible D gene is TRBD2 (6 bases). CDR3 size: 12 residues. Germline V lookup: CDR1 LNHDA, CDR2 SQIVND (reference sequence). V lost 7 bases, J lost 2 bases, and 9 bases lay in between. CDR3: CASKRLAYEQYF. The CDR3 nucleotides read TGTGCCAGTAAGCGACTAGCCTACGAGCAGTACTTC. The complete variable domain, with remaining parts taken from reference TRBV19 and TRBJ2-7, reads DGGITQSPKYLFRKEGQNVTLSCEQNLNHDAMYWYRQDPGQGLRLIYYSQIVNDFQKGDIAEGYSVSREKKESFPLTVTSAQKNPTAFYLCASKRLAYEQYFGPGTRLTVT.

This clone has a handful of counts. This chain joins TRBV5-6 and TRBJ1-6, with 9 bases matching TRBD1. The V and J ends lost 5 bases and 0 bases, in that order; junction bases with no gene match: 3. This CDR3 region has 16 residues. Germline CDR1 and CDR2: SGHDT and YYEEEE. CDR3 in amino acids: CASRLQGASYNSPLHF. Here the CDR3 DNA reads TGTGCCAGCAGGTTACAGGGGGCCTCCTATAATTCACCCCTCCACTTT. The full variable domain, rest sourced from reference TRBV5-6 and TRBJ1-6, is DAGVTQSPTHLIKTRGQQVTLRCSPKSGHDTVSWYQQALGQGPQFIFQYYEEEERQRGNFPDRFSGHQFPNYSSELNVNALLLGDSALYLCASRLQGASYNSPLHFGNGTRLTVT.

This chain uses TRBV3-1 (or the pseudogene TRBV3-2) with TRBJ1-1; 9 bases align to TRBD1. The CDR3 covers 12 residues. With V trimmed by 1 base and J by 11 bases, 2 bases remained unmatched. Germline-derived CDR1 and CDR2 are LGHDT and YNNKEL (reference sequence). DNA of the CDR3: TGTGCCAGCAGCCAAGGGGACAGGGCTGCTTTCTTT. The encoded protein is CASSQGDRAAFF.

This chain uses TRBV19 with TRBJ2-3; the match to TRBD2 covers 11 bases. This CDR3 is built from 16 residues. V was pared by 3 bases and J by 1 base, with 3 bases of the junction left unmatched. CDR1 is LNHDA and CDR2 is SQIVND in the germline V gene (reference sequence). The CDR3: CASSMELAGGTDTQYF. The CDR3 coding sequence is TGTGCCAGTAGTATGGAACTAGCGGGGGGCACAGATACGCAGTATTTT.

The chain couples TRBV7-2 to TRBJ2-1, with D unresolved. Germline V gene data show CDR1 as SGHTA and CDR2 as FQGNSA. V gave up 1 base and J gave up 3 bases, with 10 bases separating them. The CDR3 loop spans 15 amino acids. DNA for the CDR3: TGTGCCAGCAGCTTAGTTAGGAGCAACTACAATGAGCAGTTCTTC. Amino acid sequence: CASSLVRSNYNEQFF.

V is TRBV6-2 or TRBV6-3 and J is TRBJ1-1, with TRBD1 matching 9 bases. Germline V CDR1 and CDR2: MNHEY, SVGEGT. After removal of 2 bases from V and 11 bases from J, the junction contained 15 bases not matched to a gene. This CDR3 is built from 16 residues. The CDR3 DNA is TGTGCCAGCAGTTACCAAACCGGGACAGGGCTAAGAAGGGCTTTCTTT. This sequence encodes CASSYQTGTGLRRAFF.

This clone is a singleton in its sample. The chain links TRBV27 to TRBJ1-2, with a weak D call TRBD1 (5 bases). Trimming removed 3 bases at V and 4 bases at J, with 12 bases between. CDR1 is MNHEY, CDR2 SMNVEV, per germline (reference sequence). This CDR3 comprises 14 residues. The CDR3 sequence is CASSFLGTRYGYTF. CDR3 DNA sequence: TGTGCCAGCAGTTTCCTCGGGACTCGCTATGGCTACACCTTC.

V usage is TRBV18 and J usage is TRBJ2-5; 13 bases fit TRBD2. Germline V gene data show CDR1 as KGHSH and CDR2 as LQKENI. This CDR3 contains 15 residues. The V segment lost 3 bases and the J segment 4 bases; nucleotides outside the gene matches: 2. The CDR3 DNA reads as TGTGCCAGCTCACCCGGGACTAGCGGGATAGAGACCCAGTACTTC. Amino acids: CASSPGTSGIETQYF.

The chain couples TRBV28 to TRBJ1-4; 7 bases are a match to TRBD1. V lost 6 bases, J lost 3 bases, and 7 bases stayed unmatched. The germline gives CDR1 MDHEN, CDR2 SYDVKM. CDR3 length: 15 residues. In DNA, the CDR3 is TGTGCCAGCAGCACGGTGGGACAGTCTAATGAAAAACTGTTTTTT. This encodes CASSTVGQSNEKLFF.

This chain links TRBV9 with TRBJ2-5; D perhaps matches TRBD2 (6 bases). CDR3 length: 17 residues. Trimming took 1 base from V and 2 from J, leaving 18 bases between them. The germline gives CDR1 SGDLS, CDR2 YYNGEE. The CDR3 sequence: CASSVSQGAGYQETQYF. In DNA form, the CDR3 reads TGTGCCAGCAGCGTATCTCAGGGTGCGGGGTATCAAGAGACCCAGTACTTC.

This rearrangement joins TRBV6-1 to TRBJ2-7; 7 bases are a match to TRBD1. Germline V CDR1 and CDR2: MNHNS, SASEGT. V lost 4 bases and J lost 0; bases outside the gene matches: 9. The CDR3 spans 16 residues. CDR3 sequence reads: CASSVHGTATSYEQYF. CDR3 nucleotide sequence: TGTGCCAGCAGTGTTCACGGGACAGCGACCTCCTACGAGCAGTACTTC.

This rearrangement joins TRBV18 to TRBJ2-7; D gene ambiguous. Trimming took 6 bases from V and 0 from J, leaving 9 bases between them. The germline V gene encodes CDR1 KGHSH and CDR2 LQKENI. CDR3 length: 13 residues. CDR3 nucleotides: TGTGCCAGCTCTAAAACTGACTCCTACGAGCAGTACTTC. Translating it yields CASSKTDSYEQYF.

This clone appeared a few times. This chain connects TRBV6-2 or TRBV6-3 to TRBJ2-5; the match to TRBD1 covers 10 bases. Germline-derived CDR1 and CDR2 are MNHEY and SVGEGT. CDR3 length: 15 amino acids. V lost 6 bases and J lost 5; bases outside the gene matches: 9. CDR3 nucleotides: TGTGCCAGCAGCCCCAGGACAGGGGGGAGCGAGACCCAGTACTTC. It codes for CASSPRTGGSETQYF.

This clone was counted a single time. This chain links TRBV6-2 or TRBV6-3 with TRBJ2-7; perhaps TRBD1 as D (5 bases). The V end lost 2 bases, the J end lost 3 bases, and 14 bases lay between the germline ends. CDR1 MNHEY and CDR2 SVGEGT come from the germline V gene. This CDR3 is built from 15 residues. The CDR3 here is CASSYGGQGYYEQYF. The CDR3 bases are TGTGCCAGCAGTTACGGCGGCCAGGGATACTACGAGCAGTACTTC.

The rearrangement joins TRBV7-2 to TRBJ2-7; D is undetermined. With 4 bases removed from V and 0 bases from J, the gap between germline ends came to 7 bases. The CDR3 totals 13 residues. Germline V lookup: CDR1 SGHTA, CDR2 FQGNSA. CDR3 in DNA: TGTGCCAGCAGCTACGGTCTCTCCTACGAGCAGTACTTC. It codes for CASSYGLSYEQYF.

The chain employs TRBV7-9 and TRBJ2-7; TRBD1 might be the D (6 bases). The length of the CDR3 is 15 residues. V was shortened by 0 bases and J by 1 base, with 10 bases between the two germline ends. From germline, CDR1 is SEHNR and CDR2 FQNEAQ (reference sequence). CDR3 loop: CASSLAGQISYEQYF. The CDR3 nucleotides read TGTGCCAGCAGCTTAGCTGGACAGATTTCCTACGAGCAGTACTTC. Based on the CDR3 plus reference TRBV7-9 and TRBJ2-7, the full variable domain is DTGVSQNPRHKITKRGQNVTFRCDPISEHNRLYWYRQTLGQGPEFLTYFQNEAQLEKSRLLSDRFSAERPKGSFSTLEIQRTEQGDSAMYLCASSLAGQISYEQYFGPGTRLTVT.

This clone was seen a single time. The chain joins TRBV28 to TRBJ2-7; 8 nucleotides line up with TRBD1. Losses at the gene ends were 3 bases for V and 4 bases for J; bases not matched to a gene: 2. CDR3 length: 13 amino acids. Germline CDR1 and CDR2: MDHEN and SYDVKM. The CDR3 spells CASSFGTGYEQYF. The CDR3 bases are TGTGCCAGCAGTTTCGGGACAGGATACGAGCAGTACTTC.

The chain employs TRBV27 and TRBJ2-7, with 7 bases matching TRBD2. CDR1 is MNHEY, CDR2 SMNVEV, per germline (reference sequence). This CDR3 region has 12 residues. The trim removed 8 bases at V and 4 bases at J, leaving 5 bases unmatched. CDR3 protein: CASGREWYEQYF. DNA for the CDR3: TGTGCCAGCGGGAGGGAGTGGTACGAGCAGTACTTC.

A remark on this clone: One end of the junction is discordant with germline, which a read error may explain. V gene TRBV7-9 combines with J gene TRBJ2-7, with D possibly matching TRBD2 (7 bases). Germline V gene sequence: CDR1 SEHNR, CDR2 FQNEAQ (reference sequence). The CDR3 consists of 11 residues. As DNA, the CDR3 is TGTGCCAGCAGCCAAGGGGGAGGGGCTCACTTC. Translated, it gives CASSQGGGAHF.